This entry lists 2 T cell receptor beta chains sequenced from one sample in a study of low-dose radiotherapy and immunotherapy resistance in tumors (dated by TCRdb to between 2021 and 2022). First-strand cDNA was synthesized using Superscript III and a set of TRAV- and TRBV-specific primers, so that both TCRalpha and TCRbeta chains were covered. TCRs were amplified for 15 to 20 PCR cycles with Phusion, using a constant-region primer paired with the adapter attached to the V primers. TCRdb's own reprocessing of the public reads used fastp at Q25 and MiXCR and kept productive beta chains. One record per CDR3 amino acid sequence lists the most common genes and DNA. This sample gives just under 10,000 distinct CDR3 sequences in total; about two fifths of them show up just once. The biggest ten clones account for 5.5% to 6% of the sample. The receptors shown here come from a human donor with advanced metastatic prostate, ovarian, gallbladder or colorectal cancer (not recorded which). This table probably holds off-target reads from a library built for another chain.

This chain uses TRBV19 with TRBJ1-2; 9 bases are a match to TRBD1. This CDR3 contains 15 residues. The V and J ends lost 5 bases and 6 bases, in that order; junction bases with no gene match: 10. Germline values: CDR1 LNHDA, CDR2 SQIVND (reference sequence). The CDR3 sequence: CASSAAGTGYNGYTF. CDR3 DNA sequence: TGTGCCAGTAGTGCGGCCGGGACAGGGTACAATGGCTACACCTTC.

This clonotype is medium-sized (0.01 to 0.1%). The genes are TRBV18 and TRBJ1-1; tentative D call: TRBD1 (6 bases). V lost 3 bases, J lost 5 bases, and 10 bases lay in between. Germline values: CDR1 KGHSH, CDR2 LQKENI. This CDR3 region has 13 residues. The CDR3 DNA reads TGTGCCAGCTCACCGGACAGTGTGACTGAAGCTTTCTTT. Its translation is CASSPDSVTEAFF.